The rows below give T cell receptor beta chains drawn from one sample of a study of cytomegalovirus exposure and HLA in healthy donors. Method: immunoSEQ multiplex PCR; TCRdb's copy keeps in-frame clones and lacks some. The table records 170,000 or so clones, roughly 85% of them present only once. Sequenced: PBMCs. Receptors originate from a man younger than 30 in good health and CMV-seropositive. Both conserved end residues are part of each CDR3. D genes are given only for firm matches. Expanded clones are given a class, and other clones once, few, many or no size at all.

clone size: .
V gene: TRBV30
J gene: TRBJ2-5
D gene: .
CDR3 protein: CAWKTSRETQYF
CDR3 DNA: TGTGCCTGGAAAACTAGCCGAGAGACCCAGTACTTC

clone size: .
V gene: TRBV6-5
J gene: TRBJ2-5
D gene: .
CDR3 protein: CASSYRDTQETQYF
CDR3 DNA: TGTGCCAGCAGTTACCGGGACACTCAAGAGACCCAGTACTTC

clone size: .
V gene: TRBV6-9
J gene: TRBJ1-1
D gene: .
CDR3 protein: CASIATQRDTEAFF
CDR3 DNA: TGTGCCAGCATCGCGACCCAGAGGGACACTGAAGCTTTCTTT

clone size: .
V gene: TRBV20-1
J gene: TRBJ2-7
D gene: .
CDR3 protein: CSASPNYEQYF
CDR3 DNA: TGCAGTGCTAGCCCCAATTACGAGCAGTACTTC

clone size: .
V gene: TRBV19
J gene: TRBJ1-1
D gene: .
CDR3 protein: CASSPGPRSEAFF
CDR3 DNA: TGTGCCAGTAGTCCTGGGCCCAGATCAGAAGCTTTCTTT

clone size: once
V gene: TRBV2
J gene: TRBJ2-3
D gene: TRBD2
CDR3 protein: CASSGASGRPGGTDTQYF
CDR3 DNA: TGTGCCAGCAGTGGGGCTAGCGGGAGGCCGGGGGGCACAGATACGCAGTATTTT

clone size: .
V gene: TRBV7-2
J gene: TRBJ2-5
D gene: .
CDR3 protein: CASSTRKLTHAETQYF
CDR3 DNA: TGTGCCAGCAGCACACGAAAGTTGACTCATGCGGAGACCCAGTACTTC

clone size: .
V gene: TRBV18
J gene: TRBJ2-5
D gene: .
CDR3 protein: CASSPPGVAETQYF
CDR3 DNA: TGTGCCAGCTCACCACCGGGCGTGGCGGAGACCCAGTACTTC

clone size: .
V gene: TRBV19
J gene: TRBJ2-7
D gene: TRBD1
CDR3 protein: CASSMGTGSEQYF
CDR3 DNA: TGTGCCAGTAGTATGGGGACAGGGAGCGAGCAGTACTTC

clone size: few
V gene: TRBV30
J gene: TRBJ1-1
D gene: .
CDR3 protein: CAWSVFNGEAFF
CDR3 DNA: TGTGCCTGGAGTGTTTTCAACGGGGAGGCTTTCTTT

clone size: .
V gene: TRBV19
J gene: TRBJ2-6
D gene: .
CDR3 protein: CASSIEGASGANVLTF
CDR3 DNA: TGTGCCAGTAGTATAGAGGGGGCTTCTGGGGCCAACGTCCTGACTTTC

clone size: .
V gene: TRBV5-1
J gene: TRBJ2-2
D gene: .
CDR3 protein: CASSLESGSNTGELFF
CDR3 DNA: TGCGCCAGCAGCTTGGAATCGGGTTCGAACACCGGGGAGCTGTTTTTT

clone size: .
V gene: TRBV11-2
J gene: TRBJ2-1
D gene: TRBD1
CDR3 protein: CASSPGQGGREQFF
CDR3 DNA: TGTGCCAGCAGCCCGGGACAGGGGGGGCGCGAGCAGTTCTTC

clone size: .
V gene: TRBV29-1
J gene: TRBJ2-1
D gene: TRBD2
CDR3 protein: CSVEDRELAGEGYNEQFF
CDR3 DNA: TGCAGCGTTGAAGACCGGGAGCTAGCGGGAGAAGGTTACAATGAGCAGTTCTTC